The 32 T cell receptor beta chains presented below share a single source sample, sequenced in a study of CD8+CD57+ T cells in acquired aplastic anemia. TCR beta VDJ and CDR3 profiling used genomic DNA as template. Each CDR3 protein is one row after TCRdb ran MiXCR on the reads. The data show about 270,000 distinct CDR3 sequences, with 55% to 60% seen just once and 6.5% to 10% held by the top ten. Specimen: sorted CD4+, CD8+, or CD8+CD57+ T cells (not recorded which) from PBMCs. These TCRs come from a human donor with severe aplastic anemia or a healthy control (not recorded which).

There are many counts of this clonotype. CDR3 sequence: CASSMPPGEQYF. CDR3 DNA sequence: TGTGCCAGTAGTATGCCGCCCGGGGAGCAGTACTTC. This rearrangement joins TRBV19 to TRBJ2-7; D remains unclear. Germline V gene sequence: CDR1 LNHDA, CDR2 SQIVND (reference sequence). The CDR3 has 12 amino acids. V was pared by 3 bases and J by 7 bases, with 10 bases between.

The chain joins TRBV10-1 to TRBJ2-7; 7 positions agree with TRBD2. The germline V gene has CDR1 WNHNN and CDR2 SYGVQD (reference sequence). The V segment lost 4 bases and the J segment 5 bases; nucleotides outside the gene matches: 8. The CDR3 totals 14 residues. CDR3 sequence reads: CASSAAGRGHEQYF. DNA for the CDR3: TGCGCCAGCAGTGCAGCAGGGAGGGGCCACGAGCAGTACTTC.

The chain recombines TRBV7-9 with TRBJ1-3; no firm D call. This CDR3 has 17 residues. Per the germline V gene, CDR1 is SEHNR and CDR2 is FQNEAQ (reference sequence). V lost 3 bases and J lost 4, with 19 bases in between. The CDR3 bases are TGTGCCAGCAGCTTCTTTGGGCAGGAGGCCACGGGAAACACCATATATTTT. It codes for CASSFFGQEATGNTIYF.

This clonotype was found a few times. This could be a read error, since a much larger clone is one nucleotide away. This sequence joins TRBV9 and TRBJ1-3, with a weak D call TRBD1 (5 bases). Per germline, CDR1 SGDLS and CDR2 YYNGEE. There are 16 residues in the CDR3. Deletions cut 4 bases from V and 0 bases from J, with 14 bases between. CDR3 nucleotide sequence: TGTGCCAGCAGCCCCCGGGGCATCGACTCTGGAAACACCATATATTTT. Its protein product is CASSPRGIDSGNTIYF. The full variable domain, rest sourced from reference TRBV9 and TRBJ1-3, is DSGVTQTPKHLITATGQRVTLRCSPRSGDLSVYWYQQSLDQGLQFLIQYYNGEERAKGNILERFSAQQFPDLHSELNLSSLELGDSALYFCASSPRGIDSGNTIYFGEGSWLTVV.

This chain connects TRBV2 to TRBJ2-5; TRBD2 might be the D (6 bases). Per germline, CDR1 SNHLY and CDR2 FYNNEI. Trimming cost V 3 bases and J 5 bases, with 10 bases left between them. This CDR3 has 13 residues. The CDR3: CASSELEGETQYF. CDR3 sequence (DNA): TGTGCCAGCAGTGAGTTGGAGGGGGAGACCCAGTACTTC.

This clonotype was observed at least ten times. CDR3: CASSLFTGGAFGNTIYF. In DNA, the CDR3 is TGTGCCAGCAGTTTGTTCACAGGGGGCGCGTTTGGAAACACCATATATTTT. V and J are TRBV6-5 and TRBJ1-3; 9 bases agree with TRBD1. J was trimmed by 3 bases and V by 4 bases; bases with no gene match: 10. Germline lookup yields CDR1 MNHEY and CDR2 SVGAGI. This CDR3 comprises 17 residues.

This rearrangement joins TRBV24-1 to TRBJ1-6; possible D gene TRBD1, 6 bases. V lost 7 bases, J lost 7 bases, and 10 bases lay in between. The length of the CDR3 is 13 residues. Germline assignment: CDR1 KGHDR and CDR2 SFDVKD. The CDR3 DNA is TGTGCCACCAGCCAGGGGAACAATTCACCCCTCCACTTT. Translating gives CATSQGNNSPLHF.

About this clonotype itself: The germline gene is not matched at one end of the junction; a read error may be the cause. J is TRBJ2-5 and V is TRBV20-1; 7 nucleotides match TRBD2. Per the germline V gene, CDR1 is DFQATT and CDR2 is SNEGSKA (reference sequence). This CDR3 region has 14 residues. CDR3 bases: TGCAGTGCCGCCCCTATGAGGGCGGGGGAGACCCAGCACTTC. Residues: CSAAPMRAGETQHF.

This clonotype was recorded many times. This chain connects TRBV2 to TRBJ1-1, with D perhaps TRBD1 (6 bases). This CDR3 has 15 residues. Germline V CDR1 and CDR2: SNHLY, FYNNEI. V lost 2 bases, J lost 4 bases, and 14 bases lay in between. The CDR3 coding sequence is TGTGCCAGCAGTGAATCCCACAGGGCGGGCACTGAAGCTTTCTTT. It encodes CASSESHRAGTEAFF. The full variable domain, in which reference TRBV2 and TRBJ1-1 provide the parts outside the CDR3, is EPEVTQTPSHQVTQMGQEVILRCVPISNHLYFYWYRQILGQKVEFLVSFYNNEISEKSEIFDDQFSVERPDGSNFTLKIRSTKLEDSAMYFCASSESHRAGTEAFFGQGTRLTVV.

This clonotype was observed many times. The V gene is TRBV20-1, the J gene TRBJ2-3, with 9 bases aligning to TRBD1. This CDR3 contains 13 residues. Germline-derived CDR1 and CDR2 are DFQATT and SNEGSKA (reference sequence). Germline trimming cut 2 bases from V and 5 bases from J; bases unmatched to any gene: 2. CDR3 coding DNA: TGCAGTGCTAGAAGGGGACAGGGAGATACGCAGTATTTT. Translated: CSARRGQGDTQYF.

This clonotype has a count of ten or more. The J gene is TRBJ2-5, the V gene TRBV7-9, with 9 nucleotides matching TRBD1. The CDR3 sequence is 15 residues long. V was pared by 1 base and J by 2 bases, with 2 bases of the junction left unmatched. The germline V gene encodes CDR1 SEHNR and CDR2 FQNEAQ (reference sequence). Written as DNA, the CDR3 is TGTGCCAGCAGCTTAGGGGACAGGGTACAAGAGACCCAGTACTTC. As protein: CASSLGDRVQETQYF.

This clonotype was seen at least ten times. The J gene is TRBJ2-3, the V gene TRBV6-1; either TRBD1 or TRBD2 may fit D (5 bases each). The germline V and J ends were trimmed by 8 bases and 6 bases, with 18 bases remaining between them. The CDR3 is 14 amino acids. Germline V gives CDR1 MNHNS, CDR2 SASEGT. CDR3 sequence reads: CASVQGRGADTQYF. In nucleotides, the CDR3 is TGTGCCAGCGTTCAGGGAAGGGGAGCTGATACGCAGTATTTT.

This clonotype was recorded once. The chain combines TRBV25-1 with TRBJ1-6; 8 bases match TRBD1. CDR3 length: 14 residues. CDR1 MGHDK and CDR2 SYGVNS come from the germline V gene. The J segment lost 6 bases and the V segment lost 4 bases, leaving 2 bases of the junction unmatched. The CDR3 loop reads CASSATGGNSPLHF. The CDR3 DNA follows: TGTGCCAGCAGTGCTACAGGGGGTAATTCACCCCTCCACTTT. The full variable domain, its missing parts supplied by reference TRBV25-1 and TRBJ1-6, is EADIYQTPRYLVIGTGKKITLECSQTMGHDKMYWYQQDPGMELHLIHYSYGVNSTEKGDLSSESTVSRIRTEHFPLTLESARPSHTSQYLCASSATGGNSPLHFGNGTRLTVT.

As to this clonotype: Since the CDR3 does not end with the conserved phenylalanine or tryptophan, this likely comes from a read error. The CDR3 here is CASSLGQGVSPLHS. The CDR3 DNA is TGTGCCAGCAGCTTGGGGCAGGGAGTCTCACCCCTCCACTCT. The V and J genes are TRBV5-5 and TRBJ1-6; a possible D gene is TRBD1 (5 bases). This CDR3 spans 14 amino acids. Germline lookup yields CDR1 SGHKS and CDR2 YYEKEE (reference sequence). V lost 0 bases and J lost 10, with 11 bases in between.

The chain joins TRBV7-9 to TRBJ2-3; a possible D gene is TRBD2 (5 bases). The germline V gene has CDR1 SEHNR and CDR2 FQNEAQ (reference sequence). Trimming left V 7 bases short and J 6 bases short, with 14 bases between. The CDR3 length is 13 residues. CDR3 nucleotides: TGTGCCAGCAACTATGGGGAGTGGGATACGCAGTATTTT. It specifies CASNYGEWDTQYF.

V and J are TRBV2 and TRBJ2-2; the match to TRBD1 covers 10 bases. The V gene's germline CDR1 is SNHLY and CDR2 FYNNEI. Losses at the gene ends were 8 bases for V and 5 bases for J; bases not matched to a gene: 5. The CDR3 has 14 residues. The chain's CDR3 is CASHRTGGTGELFF. CDR3 DNA sequence: TGTGCCAGCCACAGGACAGGGGGGACCGGGGAGCTGTTTTTT.

The rearrangement uses TRBV7-6 and TRBJ1-2; 7 bases are a match to TRBD1. There are 15 residues in the CDR3. V was clipped by 5 bases and J by 11 bases; unmatched bases: 17. CDR1 and CDR2 (germline): SGHVS, FNYEAQ. CDR3 nucleotides: TGTGCCAGCAGCCCCATACAGGGGCCTCGGGTCGTGTACACCTTC. This encodes CASSPIQGPRVVYTF. The full variable domain, completed using reference TRBV7-6 and TRBJ1-2, is GAGVSQSPRYKVTKRGQDVALRCDPISGHVSLYWYRQALGQGPEFLTYFNYEAQQDKSGLPNDRFSAERPEGSISTLTIQRTEQRDSAMYRCASSPIQGPRVVYTFGSGTRLTVV.

The chain uses TRBV7-2 and TRBJ2-7; 9 positions agree with TRBD1. V gave up 6 bases and J gave up 4 bases; unmatched junction bases: 7. Germline V gene data show CDR1 as SGHTA and CDR2 as FQGNSA. This CDR3 is built from 14 residues. The CDR3 loop is CASSAGTGLYEQYF. CDR3 DNA: TGTGCCAGCAGTGCCGGGACAGGGCTTTACGAGCAGTACTTC.

This chain uses TRBV20-1 with TRBJ2-5; the match to TRBD1 covers 7 bases. Germline CDR1 reads DFQATT; CDR2 reads SNEGSKA (reference sequence). The ends lost 3 bases at V and 1 base at J; junction bases unmatched: 8. This CDR3 has 15 residues. The CDR3 loop is CSASITGESQETQYF. CDR3 in DNA: TGCAGTGCTAGTATTACAGGGGAGTCCCAAGAGACCCAGTACTTC.

The V call is TRBV20-1, the J call TRBJ2-7; possible D gene TRBD1, 5 bases. CDR1 and CDR2 (germline): DFQATT, SNEGSKA (reference sequence). V was trimmed by 3 bases and J by 3 bases, leaving 15 bases between them. The CDR3 is 14 residues long. CDR3 bases: TGCAGTGCTAGTTCAGGGTACCCATACTACGAGCAGTACTTC. Residues: CSASSGYPYYEQYF.

This clonotype was seen once. The rearrangement links TRBV6-5 to TRBJ1-3; 9 bases are a match to TRBD1. The germline CDR1 and CDR2 sequences are MNHEY and SVGAGI. This CDR3 is 20 amino acids long. The ends lost 4 bases at V and 8 bases at J; junction bases unmatched: 24. The CDR3 is CASSSVLPGQGSNYGYTIYF. As DNA, the CDR3 is TGTGCCAGCAGTTCCGTACTACCGGGACAGGGATCGAACTATGGCTACACCATATATTTT.

In the case of this clonotype: The final CDR3 position lacks the conserved phenylalanine or tryptophan, pointing to a likely read error. V is TRBV24-1 and J is TRBJ2-3, with 9 nucleotides matching TRBD1. CDR3 length equals 15 residues. V was clipped by 7 bases and J by 3 bases; unmatched bases: 7. Germline V gene sequence: CDR1 KGHDR, CDR2 SFDVKD. The CDR3 sequence is CATRPTGGWTDTQYV. CDR3 nucleotide sequence: TGTGCCACCAGGCCGACAGGGGGTTGGACAGATACGCAGTATGTT.

The V call is TRBV29-1, the J call TRBJ2-7, with 7 bases aligning to TRBD1. Germline assignment: CDR1 SQVTM and CDR2 ANQGSEA. The CDR3 sequence is 13 residues long. V dropped 6 bases and J dropped 1; count of bases not matched to a gene: 6. CDR3 DNA: TGCAGCGTCGTGACAGGGCAGTCCTACGAGCAGTACTTC. Translation gives CSVVTGQSYEQYF.

This clonotype turned up a few times. With a much larger clone just one base away, this may be a read error. This chain joins TRBV6-6 and TRBJ2-3; maybe TRBD1 (6 bases). CDR1 is MNHNY and CDR2 is SVGAGI in the germline V gene (reference sequence). This CDR3 is 14 amino acids long. Trimming removed 7 bases at V and 0 bases at J, with 11 bases between. The CDR3 reads CASNRVYSTDTQYF. DNA of the CDR3: TGTGCCAGCAACAGGGTGTACAGCACAGATACGCAGTATTTT.

Remarks on this clonotype: The germline gene is not matched at one end of the junction; a read error may be the cause. The gene calls are TRBV19 and TRBJ2-5, with 11 bases lining up with TRBD2. The CDR3 is 17 residues long. Germline values: CDR1 LNHDA, CDR2 SQIVND (reference sequence). In DNA, the CDR3 is TGTGCCAGTAGCATAGCGGGAGGGCCGGGGATTCGGGAGACCCAGTACTTC. Translated, it gives CASSIAGGPGIRETQYF.

This sequence joins TRBV10-1 and TRBJ2-7; D remains ambiguous. V was shortened by 2 bases and J by 7 bases, with 9 bases between the two germline ends. This CDR3 is 12 amino acids long. The germline V gene has CDR1 WNHNN and CDR2 SYGVQD (reference sequence). CDR3 sequence reads: CASSEVVEEQYF. CDR3 bases: TGCGCCAGCAGTGAGGTGGTGGAAGAGCAGTACTTC.

Many counts were recorded for this clonotype. The genes are TRBV9 and TRBJ2-3, with 14 bases lining up with TRBD2. CDR1 and CDR2 (germline): SGDLS, YYNGEE. The length of the CDR3 is 16 residues. V lost 2 bases, J lost 6 bases, and 5 bases stayed unmatched. In nucleotides, the CDR3 is TGTGCCAGCAGCGTGACGACTAGCGGGGGGGCGGATACGCAGTATTTT. Its protein is CASSVTTSGGADTQYF.

The chain carries TRBV5-1 and TRBJ1-4, with D unresolved. The V end was cut by 4 bases, the J end by 0 bases, with 7 bases between. Germline CDR1 SGHRS, CDR2 YFSETQ. This CDR3 comprises 14 residues. The chain's CDR3 is CASSPTPTNEKLFF. In DNA, the CDR3 is TGCGCCAGCAGCCCGACACCAACTAATGAAAAACTGTTTTTT.

With respect to this clonotype: This clone may be a read error of a much larger clone one base away. The chain recombines TRBV20-1 with TRBJ1-5, with D unresolved. CDR3 size: 14 residues. Germline CDR1 is DFQATT and CDR2 is SNEGSKA (reference sequence). The CDR3 DNA reads TGCAGTGCTAGAGCTGGTTATAGCAGTCAGCCCCAGCATTTT. Its protein product is CSARAGYSSQPQHF.

This chain uses TRBV20-1 with TRBJ2-7; TRBD2 matches at 8 bases. V was clipped by 0 bases and J by 3 bases; unmatched bases: 16. This CDR3 is 18 amino acids long. In germline, CDR1 is DFQATT, CDR2 SNEGSKA (reference sequence). CDR3 bases: TGCAGTGCTAGAGATCCCCCCGTTAGCGGGACGCGGGGCTACGAGCAGTACTTC. Protein product: CSARDPPVSGTRGYEQYF.

The chain recombines TRBV7-9 with TRBJ2-3; possibly TRBD1 for D (6 bases). The CDR3 consists of 17 residues. Deletions cut 5 bases from V and 4 bases from J, with 22 bases between. Germline V gene lookup returns CDR1 SEHNR and CDR2 FQNEAQ (reference sequence). CDR3 loop: CASSQLRQVLESDTQYF. DNA of the CDR3: TGTGCCAGCAGCCAATTACGACAGGTTTTGGAATCAGATACGCAGTATTTT.

The chain is built from TRBV20-1 and TRBJ2-2; D gene ambiguous. Trimming left V 6 bases short and J 5 bases short, with 7 bases between. Germline assignment: CDR1 DFQATT and CDR2 SNEGSKA (reference sequence). CDR3 length: 11 amino acids. The CDR3, as DNA: TGCAGTGCCAGACATACCGGGGAGCTGTTTTTT. Protein sequence: CSARHTGELFF.